This TCR beta chain was recovered during a study of T cells in Graves' hyperthyroidism and ophthalmopathy. Researchers took RNA transcripts and amplified the TCR beta CDR3 regions from them. HTBI primers were the set used in a first-round RT-PCR of the TCR CDR3. TCRdb used MiXCR to reprocess the multiplex PCR reads, holding one entry per CDR3 protein. Of 150,000 to 200,000 distinct CDR3 sequences in the sample, 9.4% were seen once. Disease duration under 2 months; hyperthyroidism patients were aged 18 to 65. This clonotype was observed at least ten times. Germline V gene data show CDR1 as LNHDA and CDR2 as SQIVND (reference sequence). Trimming shortened V by 10 bases and J by 8 bases, and 17 bases separated the two germline ends. CDR3 size: 13 residues.

The clonotype originates from a woman between 18 and 30 years old with Graves' hyperthyroidism that later progressed to Graves' ophthalmopathy. The J gene is TRBJ2-2, the V gene TRBV19; D gene uncertain. The sample taken for sequencing was blood. The CDR3 DNA is TGTGCCACTACTAATCCTTTGATGGGGGAGCTGTTTTTT. Its translation is CATTNPLMGELFF.